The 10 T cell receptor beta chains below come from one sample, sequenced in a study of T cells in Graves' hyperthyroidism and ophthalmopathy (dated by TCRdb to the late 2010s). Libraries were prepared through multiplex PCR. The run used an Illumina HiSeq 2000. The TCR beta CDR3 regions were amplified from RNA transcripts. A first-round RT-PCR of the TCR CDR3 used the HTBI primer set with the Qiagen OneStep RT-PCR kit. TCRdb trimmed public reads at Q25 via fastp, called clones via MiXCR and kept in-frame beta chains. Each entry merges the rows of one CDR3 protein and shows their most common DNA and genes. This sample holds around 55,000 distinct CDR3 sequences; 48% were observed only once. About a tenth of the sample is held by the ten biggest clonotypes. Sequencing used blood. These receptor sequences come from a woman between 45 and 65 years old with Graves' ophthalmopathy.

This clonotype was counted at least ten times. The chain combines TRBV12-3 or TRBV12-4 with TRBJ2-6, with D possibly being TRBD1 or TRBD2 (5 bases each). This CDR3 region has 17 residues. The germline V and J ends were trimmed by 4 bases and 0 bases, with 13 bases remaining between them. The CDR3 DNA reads TGTGCCAGCAGTTCGGGGCAGGGAAGCTCTGGGGCCAACGTCCTGACTTTC. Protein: CASSSGQGSSGANVLTF.

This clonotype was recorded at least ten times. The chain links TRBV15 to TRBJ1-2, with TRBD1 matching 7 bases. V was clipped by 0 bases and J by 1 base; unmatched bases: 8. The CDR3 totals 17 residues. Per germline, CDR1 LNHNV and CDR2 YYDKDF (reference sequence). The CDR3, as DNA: TGTGCCACCAGCAGAGATTATACAGGGGCAGATAACTATGGCTACACCTTC. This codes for CATSRDYTGADNYGYTF.

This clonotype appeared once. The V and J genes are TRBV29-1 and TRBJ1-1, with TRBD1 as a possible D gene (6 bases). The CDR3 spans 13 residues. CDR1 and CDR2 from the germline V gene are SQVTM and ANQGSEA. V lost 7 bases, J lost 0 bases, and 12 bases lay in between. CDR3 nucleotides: TGCAGCGCATCGGGACACCTGAACACTGAAGCTTTCTTT. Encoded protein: CSASGHLNTEAFF.

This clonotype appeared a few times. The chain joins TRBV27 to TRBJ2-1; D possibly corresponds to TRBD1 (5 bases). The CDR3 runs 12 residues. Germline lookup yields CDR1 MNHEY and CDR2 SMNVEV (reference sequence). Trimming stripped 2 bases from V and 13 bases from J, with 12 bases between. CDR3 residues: CASSLVAGPQFF. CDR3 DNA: TGTGCCAGCAGTTTAGTGGCAGGGCCTCAGTTCTTC.

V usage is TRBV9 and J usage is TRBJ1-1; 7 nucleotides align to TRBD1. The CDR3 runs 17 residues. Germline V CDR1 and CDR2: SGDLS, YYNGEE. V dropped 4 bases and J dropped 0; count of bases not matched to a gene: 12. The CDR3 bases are TGTGCCAGCAGCCCCAGACAGGGAGGGCTCATGAACACTGAAGCTTTCTTT. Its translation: CASSPRQGGLMNTEAFF.

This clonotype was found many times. CDR3 nucleotide sequence: TGTGCCAGCAGTTATCAGGGGGCGCTTGGCACCGGGGAGCTGTTTTTT. It is translated as CASSYQGALGTGELFF. The chain is built from TRBV6-5 and TRBJ2-2; TRBD1 matches 8 bases. The V gene end was trimmed by 3 bases and the J gene end by 4 bases; junction bases not matched to a gene: 7. Germline loops: CDR1 MNHEY, CDR2 SVGAGI. The CDR3 is 16 amino acids.

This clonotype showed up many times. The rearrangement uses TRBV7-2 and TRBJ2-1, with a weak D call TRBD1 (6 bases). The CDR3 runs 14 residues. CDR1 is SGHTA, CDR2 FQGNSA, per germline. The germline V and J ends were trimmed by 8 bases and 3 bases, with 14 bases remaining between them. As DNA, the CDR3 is TGTGCCAGCTCGAGGGGGAACCTCTACAATGAGCAGTTCTTC. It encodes CASSRGNLYNEQFF.

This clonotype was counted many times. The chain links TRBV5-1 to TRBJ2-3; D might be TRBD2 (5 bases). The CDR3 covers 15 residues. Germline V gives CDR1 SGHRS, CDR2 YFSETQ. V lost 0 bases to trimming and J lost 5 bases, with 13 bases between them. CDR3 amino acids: CASSLVAPTKDTQYF. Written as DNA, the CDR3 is TGCGCCAGCAGCTTGGTGGCCCCGACTAAAGATACGCAGTATTTT.

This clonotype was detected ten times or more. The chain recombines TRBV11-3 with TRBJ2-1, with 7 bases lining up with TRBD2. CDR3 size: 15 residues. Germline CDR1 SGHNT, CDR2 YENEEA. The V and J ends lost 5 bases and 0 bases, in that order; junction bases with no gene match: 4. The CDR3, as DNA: TGTGCCAGCAGCCGCGGGAGCCACTCCTACAATGAGCAGTTCTTC. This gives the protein CASSRGSHSYNEQFF.

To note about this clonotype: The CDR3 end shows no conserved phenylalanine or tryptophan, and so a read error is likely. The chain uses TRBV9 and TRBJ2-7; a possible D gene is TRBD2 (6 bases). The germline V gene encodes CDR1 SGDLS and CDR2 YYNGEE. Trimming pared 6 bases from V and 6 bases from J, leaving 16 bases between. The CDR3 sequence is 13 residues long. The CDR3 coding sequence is TGTGCCAGCACGGCGGGGAGCGGAGGCGAGCAGTACTGC. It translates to CASTAGSGGEQYC.